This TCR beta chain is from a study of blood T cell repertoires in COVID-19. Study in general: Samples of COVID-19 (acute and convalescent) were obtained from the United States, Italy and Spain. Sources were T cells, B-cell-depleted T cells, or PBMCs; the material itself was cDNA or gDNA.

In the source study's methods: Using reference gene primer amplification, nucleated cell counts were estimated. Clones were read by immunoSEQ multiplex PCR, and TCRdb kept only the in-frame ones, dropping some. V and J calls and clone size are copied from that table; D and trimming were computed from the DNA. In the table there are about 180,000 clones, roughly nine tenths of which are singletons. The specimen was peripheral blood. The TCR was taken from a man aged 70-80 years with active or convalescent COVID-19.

The CDR3 DNA follows: TGTGCCAGCAGTGAAGCGCTTCCGCGAATGAACACTGAAGCTTTCTTT. This gives the protein CASSEALPRMNTEAFF. The V call is TRBV6-1, the J call TRBJ1-1, with D uncertain. V lost 0 bases and J lost 0, with 11 bases in between. Germline assignment: CDR1 MNHNS and CDR2 SASEGT. The CDR3 loop spans 16 amino acids.